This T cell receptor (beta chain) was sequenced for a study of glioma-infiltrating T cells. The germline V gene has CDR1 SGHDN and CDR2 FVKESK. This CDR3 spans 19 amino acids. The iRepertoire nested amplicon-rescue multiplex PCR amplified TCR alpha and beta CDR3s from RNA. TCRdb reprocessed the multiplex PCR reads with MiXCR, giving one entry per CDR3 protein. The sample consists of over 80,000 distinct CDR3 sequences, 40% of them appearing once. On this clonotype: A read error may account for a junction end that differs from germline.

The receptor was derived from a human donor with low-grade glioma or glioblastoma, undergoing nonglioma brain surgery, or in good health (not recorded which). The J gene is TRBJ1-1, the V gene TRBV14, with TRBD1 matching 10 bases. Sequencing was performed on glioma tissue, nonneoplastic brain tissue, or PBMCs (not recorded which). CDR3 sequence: CASSQGPSGQGFPDTGAFF. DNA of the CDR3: TGTGCCAGCAGCCAAGGTCCCTCGGGACAGGGGTTTCCTGACACTGGAGCTTTCTTT.